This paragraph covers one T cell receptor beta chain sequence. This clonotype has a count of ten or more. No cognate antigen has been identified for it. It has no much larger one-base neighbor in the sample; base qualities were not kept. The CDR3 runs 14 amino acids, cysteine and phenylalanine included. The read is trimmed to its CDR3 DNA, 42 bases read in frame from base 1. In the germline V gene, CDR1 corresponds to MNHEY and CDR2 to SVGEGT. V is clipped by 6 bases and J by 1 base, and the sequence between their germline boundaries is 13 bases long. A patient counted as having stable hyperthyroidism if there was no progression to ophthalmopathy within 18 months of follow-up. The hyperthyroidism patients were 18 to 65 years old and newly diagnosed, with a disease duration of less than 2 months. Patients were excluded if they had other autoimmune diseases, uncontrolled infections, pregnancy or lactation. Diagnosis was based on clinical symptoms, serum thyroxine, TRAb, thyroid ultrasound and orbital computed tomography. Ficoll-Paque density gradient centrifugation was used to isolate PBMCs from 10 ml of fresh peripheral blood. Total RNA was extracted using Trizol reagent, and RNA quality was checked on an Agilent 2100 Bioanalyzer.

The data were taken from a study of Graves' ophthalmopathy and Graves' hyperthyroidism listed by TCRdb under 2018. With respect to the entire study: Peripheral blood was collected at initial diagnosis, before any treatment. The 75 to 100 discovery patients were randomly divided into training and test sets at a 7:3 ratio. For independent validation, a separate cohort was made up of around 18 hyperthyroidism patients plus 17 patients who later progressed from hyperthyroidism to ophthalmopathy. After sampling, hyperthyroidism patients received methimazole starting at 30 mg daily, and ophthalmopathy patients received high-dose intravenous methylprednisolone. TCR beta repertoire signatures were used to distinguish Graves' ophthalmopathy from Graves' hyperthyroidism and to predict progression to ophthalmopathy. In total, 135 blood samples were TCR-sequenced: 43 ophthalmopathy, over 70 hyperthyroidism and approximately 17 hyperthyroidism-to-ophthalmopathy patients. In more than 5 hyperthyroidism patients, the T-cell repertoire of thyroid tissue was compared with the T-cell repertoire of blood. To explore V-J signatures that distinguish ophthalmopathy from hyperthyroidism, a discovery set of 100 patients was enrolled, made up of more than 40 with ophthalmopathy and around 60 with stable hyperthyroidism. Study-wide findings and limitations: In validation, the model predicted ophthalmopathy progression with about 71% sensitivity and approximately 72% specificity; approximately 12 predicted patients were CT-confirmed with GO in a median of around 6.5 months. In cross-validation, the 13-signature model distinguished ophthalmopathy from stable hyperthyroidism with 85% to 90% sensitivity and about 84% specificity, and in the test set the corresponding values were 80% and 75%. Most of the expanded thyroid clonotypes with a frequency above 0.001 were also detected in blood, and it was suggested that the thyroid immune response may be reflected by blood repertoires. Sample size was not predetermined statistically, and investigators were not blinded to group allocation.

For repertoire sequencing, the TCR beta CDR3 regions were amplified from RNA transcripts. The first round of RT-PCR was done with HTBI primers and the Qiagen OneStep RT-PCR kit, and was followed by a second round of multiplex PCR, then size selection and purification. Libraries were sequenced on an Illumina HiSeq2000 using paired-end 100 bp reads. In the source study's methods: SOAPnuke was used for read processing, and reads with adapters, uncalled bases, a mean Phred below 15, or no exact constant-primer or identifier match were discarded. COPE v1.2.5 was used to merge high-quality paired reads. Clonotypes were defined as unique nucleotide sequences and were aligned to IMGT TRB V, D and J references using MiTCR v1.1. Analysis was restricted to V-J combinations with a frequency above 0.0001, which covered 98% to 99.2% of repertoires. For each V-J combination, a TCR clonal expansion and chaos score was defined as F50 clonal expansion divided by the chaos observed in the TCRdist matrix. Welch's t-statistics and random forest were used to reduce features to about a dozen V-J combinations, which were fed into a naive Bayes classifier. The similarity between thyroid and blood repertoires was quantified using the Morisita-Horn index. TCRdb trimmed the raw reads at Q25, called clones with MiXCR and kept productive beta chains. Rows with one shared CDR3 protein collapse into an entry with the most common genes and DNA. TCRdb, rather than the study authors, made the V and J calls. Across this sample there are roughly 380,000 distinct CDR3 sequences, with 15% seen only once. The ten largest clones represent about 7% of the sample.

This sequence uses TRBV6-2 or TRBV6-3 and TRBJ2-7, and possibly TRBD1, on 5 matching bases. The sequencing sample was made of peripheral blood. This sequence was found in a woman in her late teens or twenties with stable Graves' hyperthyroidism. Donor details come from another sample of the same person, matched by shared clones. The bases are TGTGCCAGCAGAGGGGCAGGGCCATCCTACGAGCAGTACTTC. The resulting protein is CASRGAGPSYEQYF.